The clone carrying this T cell receptor (beta chain) has only a few counts. Antigen unknown. Germline and junction disagree at one end, which may indicate a read error. This CDR3 has 14 amino acids. In germline, CDR1 is SGHRS, CDR2 YFSETQ. Autoimmune disease history or systemic immunosuppression excluded patients. Here immunoSEQ multiplex PCR was the method, and the copy in TCRdb shows in-frame clones only, minus some. The sample lists some 30,000 clones; 74% were seen once. The data are from a study of OX40 agonist ivuxolimab in advanced cancers. General observations from the study: Some nonresponders also had low normalized T-cell clonal expansion.

Material: CD4+ or CD8+ T cells sorted from blood, obtained in a trial of the OX40 agonist ivuxolimab. The rearrangement joins TRBV5-1 to TRBJ2-7; D is unclear. The sequence was collected from an adult with an advanced solid tumor such as melanoma, head and neck, liver or kidney cancer. CDR3 residues: CASRLGLTVYEQYF. CDR3 in DNA: TGCGCCAGCAGGTTGGGCCTCACTGTATACGAGCAGTACTTC.